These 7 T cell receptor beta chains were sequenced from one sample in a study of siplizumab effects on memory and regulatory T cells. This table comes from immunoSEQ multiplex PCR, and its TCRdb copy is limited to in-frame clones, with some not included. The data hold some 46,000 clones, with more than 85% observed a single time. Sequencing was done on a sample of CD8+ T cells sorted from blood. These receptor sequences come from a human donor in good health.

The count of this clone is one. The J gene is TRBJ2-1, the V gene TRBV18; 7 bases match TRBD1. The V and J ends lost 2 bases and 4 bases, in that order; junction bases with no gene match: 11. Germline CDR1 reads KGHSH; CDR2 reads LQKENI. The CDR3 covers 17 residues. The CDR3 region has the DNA TGTGCCAGCTCACCAAGGATAGACAGGGCGAGGTACAATGAGCAGTTCTTC. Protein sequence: CASSPRIDRARYNEQFF.

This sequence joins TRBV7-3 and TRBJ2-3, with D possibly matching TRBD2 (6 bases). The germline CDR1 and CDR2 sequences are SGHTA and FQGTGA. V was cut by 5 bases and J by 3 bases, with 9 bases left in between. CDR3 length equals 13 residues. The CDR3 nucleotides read TGTGCCAGCAGCACGGGAGTAACAGATACGCAGTATTTT. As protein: CASSTGVTDTQYF. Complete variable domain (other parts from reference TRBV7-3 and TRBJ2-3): GAGVSQTPSNKVTEKGKYVELRCDPISGHTALYWYRQSLGQGPEFLIYFQGTGAADDSGLPNDRFFAVRPEGSVSTLKIQRTERGDSAVYLCASSTGVTDTQYFGPGTRLTVL.

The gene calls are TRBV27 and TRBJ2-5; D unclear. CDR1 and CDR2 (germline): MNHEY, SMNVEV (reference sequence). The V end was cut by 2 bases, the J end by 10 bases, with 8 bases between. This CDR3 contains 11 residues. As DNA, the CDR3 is TGTGCCAGCAGTTTACCACCTTACCAGTACTTC. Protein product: CASSLPPYQYF.

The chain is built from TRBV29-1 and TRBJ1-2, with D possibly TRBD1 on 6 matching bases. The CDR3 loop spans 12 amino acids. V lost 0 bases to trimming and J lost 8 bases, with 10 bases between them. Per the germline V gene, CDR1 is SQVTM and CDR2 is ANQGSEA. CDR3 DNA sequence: TGCAGCGTTGAAGAAGGGACAAGCGGCTACACCTTC. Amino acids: CSVEEGTSGYTF.

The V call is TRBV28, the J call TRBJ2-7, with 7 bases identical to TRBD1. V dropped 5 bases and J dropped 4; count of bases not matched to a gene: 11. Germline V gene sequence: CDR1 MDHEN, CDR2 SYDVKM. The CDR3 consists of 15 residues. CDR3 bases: TGTGCCAGCAGTCCCACAGGGGCCCTCTGGTACGAGCAGTACTTC. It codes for CASSPTGALWYEQYF.

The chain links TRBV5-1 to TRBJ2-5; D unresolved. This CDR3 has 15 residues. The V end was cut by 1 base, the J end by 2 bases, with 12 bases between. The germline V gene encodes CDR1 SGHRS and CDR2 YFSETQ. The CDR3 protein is CASSLWVREQETQYF. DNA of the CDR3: TGCGCCAGCAGCTTGTGGGTTAGAGAGCAAGAGACCCAGTACTTC.

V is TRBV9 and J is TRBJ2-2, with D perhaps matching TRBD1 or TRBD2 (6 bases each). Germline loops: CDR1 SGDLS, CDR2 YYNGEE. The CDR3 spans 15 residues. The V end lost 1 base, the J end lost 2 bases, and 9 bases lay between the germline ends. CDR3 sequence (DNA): TGTGCCAGCAGCGTACACGGGGGCAACACCGGGGAGCTGTTTTTT. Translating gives CASSVHGGNTGELFF.